These T cell receptor beta chains were read from a single sample in a study of T-cell memory formation after mild COVID-19. TCRdb called the 5' RACE reads again in MiXCR, with one record for every CDR3 protein. Of approximately 50,000 distinct CDR3 sequences in the sample, 12% were seen once. The sequenced sample consisted of PBMCs or a T cell subset sorted from them (not recorded which). The source of these receptors is a man aged 18-30 years who had mild COVID-19 (a few samples of this study predate the infection). Cell type and time point are not known. Both conserved end residues are part of each CDR3. The order of the fields is V gene, clone size, J gene, D gene, CDR3 protein, CDR3 DNA. A D gene is named only where the DNA matches it firmly. Some rows have no size entry. The others give once, few or many, or a class for an expanded clone.

v_gene: TRBV6-1; abundance: -; j_gene: TRBJ2-7; d_gene: TRBD1; CDR3aa: CASNRQGYEQYF; CDR3nt: TGTGCCAGCAACCGACAGGGTTACGAGCAGTACTTC
v_gene: TRBV7-9; abundance: few; j_gene: TRBJ1-6; d_gene: TRBD1; CDR3aa: CASSSTGTGEYSPLHF; CDR3nt: TGTGCCAGCAGCTCTACCGGGACAGGGGAGTATTCACCCCTCCACTTT
v_gene: TRBV7-3; abundance: -; j_gene: TRBJ2-5; d_gene: TRBD2; CDR3aa: CASSPSGVGETQYF; CDR3nt: TGTGCCAGCAGCCCAAGCGGGGTTGGAGAGACCCAGTACTTC
v_gene: TRBV11-2; abundance: few; j_gene: TRBJ1-1; d_gene: -; CDR3aa: CASSSQGLGAFF; CDR3nt: TGTGCCAGCAGCTCTCAGGGCCTGGGAGCTTTCTTT
v_gene: TRBV6-2/TRBV6-3; abundance: -; j_gene: TRBJ1-2; d_gene: -; CDR3aa: CASSKGANYGYTF; CDR3nt: TGTGCCAGCAGTAAAGGGGCTAACTATGGCTACACCTTC
v_gene: TRBV6-5; abundance: -; j_gene: TRBJ1-5; d_gene: -; CDR3aa: CASSYQPQHF; CDR3nt: TGTGCCAGCAGTTACCAGCCCCAGCATTTT
v_gene: TRBV9; abundance: few; j_gene: TRBJ2-3; d_gene: -; CDR3aa: CASSVGNLRGPDTQYF; CDR3nt: TGTGCCAGCAGCGTCGGGAACTTAAGAGGCCCAGATACGCAGTATTTT
v_gene: TRBV7-2; abundance: -; j_gene: TRBJ1-2; d_gene: TRBD1; CDR3aa: CASSPHTGARLFGYTF; CDR3nt: TGTGCCAGCAGCCCCCATACAGGGGCCCGGTTATTTGGCTACACCTTC
v_gene: TRBV2; abundance: -; j_gene: TRBJ2-2; d_gene: -; CDR3aa: CASRRPNTGELFF; CDR3nt: TGTGCCAGCAGGAGGCCTAACACCGGGGAGCTGTTTTTT
v_gene: TRBV14; abundance: -; j_gene: TRBJ1-4; d_gene: -; CDR3aa: CASSQVGIALFF; CDR3nt: TGTGCCAGCAGCCAAGTTGGAATTGCACTGTTTTTT
v_gene: TRBV4-1; abundance: -; j_gene: TRBJ1-6; d_gene: -; CDR3aa: CASGAWPRDSPLHF; CDR3nt: TGCGCCAGCGGGGCTTGGCCGAGGGATTCACCCCTCCACTTT
v_gene: TRBV12-5; abundance: -; j_gene: TRBJ1-3; d_gene: -; CDR3aa: CASGSVGGHGNTIYF; CDR3nt: TGTGCTAGTGGTTCGGTAGGTGGCCATGGAAACACCATATATTTT
v_gene: TRBV5-5; abundance: -; j_gene: TRBJ1-3; d_gene: -; CDR3aa: CASSTSRGSGNTIYF; CDR3nt: TGTGCCAGCAGCACGAGCAGGGGCTCTGGAAACACCATATATTTT
v_gene: TRBV3-1; abundance: few; j_gene: TRBJ1-4; d_gene: -; CDR3aa: CASSQDGEKLFF; CDR3nt: TGTGCCAGCAGCCAAGATGGGGAAAAACTGTTTTTT
v_gene: TRBV20-1; abundance: -; j_gene: TRBJ2-7; d_gene: -; CDR3aa: CSARVVQGEQYF; CDR3nt: TGCAGTGCTAGAGTCGTCCAAGGGGAGCAGTACTTC
v_gene: TRBV5-1; abundance: -; j_gene: TRBJ1-6; d_gene: -; CDR3aa: CASSFGTPDNSPLHF; CDR3nt: TGCGCCAGCAGCTTCGGGACCCCCGATAATTCACCCCTCCACTTT
v_gene: TRBV7-2; abundance: -; j_gene: TRBJ2-7; d_gene: TRBD1; CDR3aa: CASSLAGQGFYEQYF; CDR3nt: TGTGCCAGCAGCTTAGCGGGACAGGGGTTCTACGAGCAGTACTTC
v_gene: TRBV5-6; abundance: -; j_gene: TRBJ1-2; d_gene: TRBD1; CDR3aa: CASSKKDRGYGYTF; CDR3nt: TGTGCCAGCAGCAAAAAGGACAGGGGCTATGGCTACACCTTC
v_gene: TRBV11-2; abundance: many; j_gene: TRBJ2-1; d_gene: -; CDR3aa: CASSPRLVTLSIGEQFF; CDR3nt: TGTGCCAGCAGCCCGCGGTTGGTTACATTGTCAATTGGTGAGCAGTTCTTC
v_gene: TRBV5-4; abundance: few; j_gene: TRBJ2-1; d_gene: -; CDR3aa: CASSEQFKDEQFF; CDR3nt: TGTGCCAGCAGTGAACAGTTCAAGGATGAGCAGTTCTTC
v_gene: TRBV6-4; abundance: many; j_gene: TRBJ2-3; d_gene: TRBD2; CDR3aa: CASSERGGTDTQYF; CDR3nt: TGTGCCAGCAGTGAGCGGGGGGGCACAGATACGCAGTATTTT
v_gene: TRBV13; abundance: -; j_gene: TRBJ1-3; d_gene: -; CDR3aa: CASSHRPGRIGNTIYF; CDR3nt: TGTGCCAGCAGCCACCGCCCAGGACGGATTGGAAACACCATATATTTT
v_gene: TRBV18; abundance: once; j_gene: TRBJ1-2; d_gene: -; CDR3aa: CATRGGPANYGYTF; CDR3nt: TGTGCCACACGGGGGGGCCCGGCTAACTATGGCTACACCTTC
v_gene: TRBV6-2/TRBV6-3; abundance: -; j_gene: TRBJ2-7; d_gene: TRBD1; CDR3aa: CASSRQGKLSEQYF; CDR3nt: TGTGCCAGCAGCAGACAGGGGAAGTTGAGCGAGCAGTACTTC
v_gene: TRBV24-1; abundance: few; j_gene: TRBJ2-1; d_gene: -; CDR3aa: CATSDPGQGSNEQFF; CDR3nt: TGTGCCACCAGTGACCCCGGGCAGGGGTCCAATGAGCAGTTCTTC
v_gene: TRBV7-7; abundance: -; j_gene: TRBJ2-5; d_gene: TRBD1; CDR3aa: CASSLDTLDRGRQTQYF; CDR3nt: TGTGCCAGCAGCTTAGATACCCTGGACAGGGGGAGGCAGACCCAGTACTTC